One sample yielded the 12 T cell receptor beta chains listed below, sequenced in a study of cytomegalovirus exposure and HLA in healthy donors. Assay: immunoSEQ multiplex PCR; the TCRdb copy retains only in-frame clones and omits some. The sample carries fewer than 85,000 clones, roughly 96% recorded once. The specimen was PBMCs. Receptor source: a woman in her late teens or twenties in good health and CMV-seronegative.

This rearrangement joins TRBV2 to TRBJ1-1, with TRBD1 matching 8 bases. Per germline, CDR1 SNHLY and CDR2 FYNNEI. CDR3 size: 15 residues. Germline trimming cut 3 bases from V and 5 bases from J; bases unmatched to any gene: 8. In nucleotides, the CDR3 is TGTGCCAGCAGTGAGGCAGGGGGCTTAAGTACTGAAGCTTTCTTT. Its protein product is CASSEAGGLSTEAFF.

CDR3 DNA: TGTGCCAGCAGCTCAGACCGCCGGGTCTATGGCTACACCTTC. As protein: CASSSDRRVYGYTF. V usage is TRBV5-5 and J usage is TRBJ1-2; the D is unclear. Trimming took off 3 bases at V and 4 bases at J, with 13 bases between the two ends. The germline V gene has CDR1 SGHKS and CDR2 YYEKEE (reference sequence). The CDR3 contains 14 residues.

The chain recombines TRBV2 with TRBJ2-1; TRBD2 aligns across 8 bases. The CDR3 loop spans 14 amino acids. Germline V gene sequence: CDR1 SNHLY, CDR2 FYNNEI. Here the CDR3 reads CATQPGGASGEQFF. The CDR3 DNA reads TGTGCTACTCAACCGGGGGGGGCGTCTGGTGAGCAGTTCTTC.

The rearrangement uses TRBV9 and TRBJ2-7; TRBD2 aligns across 8 bases. The CDR3 is 15 residues long. V shed 0 bases, J shed 2 bases, and the junction held 4 bases outside the gene matches. Per the germline V gene, CDR1 is SGDLS and CDR2 is YYNGEE. CDR3 residues: CASSVAGRGAYEQYF. The CDR3 DNA is TGTGCCAGCAGCGTAGCTGGGCGGGGGGCCTACGAGCAGTACTTC.

This chain uses TRBV19 with TRBJ2-3; 7 positions match TRBD2. The CDR3 runs to 15 residues. Germline CDR1 and CDR2: LNHDA and SQIVND (reference sequence). J lost 5 bases, V lost 6 bases, and 11 bases had no gene match. The CDR3 DNA reads TGTGCCAGTAGGCCGGGGGGTGGTTGGGGAGATACGCAGTATTTT. Amino acid sequence: CASRPGGGWGDTQYF. Full variable domain (missing parts from reference TRBV19 and TRBJ2-3): DGGITQSPKYLFRKEGQNVTLSCEQNLNHDAMYWYRQDPGQGLRLIYYSQIVNDFQKGDIAEGYSVSREKKESFPLTVTSAQKNPTAFYLCASRPGGGWGDTQYFGPGTRLTVL.

The chain links TRBV10-1 to TRBJ2-3; TRBD2 agrees at 7 bases. Germline V gene lookup returns CDR1 WNHNN and CDR2 SYGVQD (reference sequence). The junction had 12 bases not matched to a gene; V was cut back by 8 bases and J by 4 bases. The CDR3 has 15 amino acids. The CDR3 region is CASAAGGSGPDTQYF. CDR3 nucleotides: TGCGCCAGCGCAGCGGGCGGGAGTGGGCCAGATACGCAGTATTTT.

The gene calls are TRBV10-1 and TRBJ1-5; 7 nucleotides match TRBD1. Germline V gene data show CDR1 as WNHNN and CDR2 as SYGVQD (reference sequence). The CDR3 length is 13 residues. The junction had 8 bases not matched to a gene; V was cut back by 2 bases and J by 13 bases. CDR3: CASSELTQGDQHF. The CDR3 DNA reads as TGCGCCAGCAGTGAGCTCACTCAGGGGGATCAGCATTTT.

V gene TRBV15 combines with J gene TRBJ2-3, with D possibly being TRBD1 (7 bases). Trimming took 6 bases from V and 2 from J, leaving 21 bases between them. This CDR3 region has 17 residues. Germline V gene lookup returns CDR1 LNHNV and CDR2 YYDKDF (reference sequence). DNA for the CDR3: TGTGCCACCAGGGCGGGAAACGAGGGGGCCTTCACAGATACGCAGTATTTT. This translates into CATRAGNEGAFTDTQYF.

The genes are TRBV2 and TRBJ1-2; D remains unclear. Germline values: CDR1 SNHLY, CDR2 FYNNEI. Trimming took 4 bases from V and 2 from J, leaving 8 bases between them. The CDR3 spans 13 residues. CDR3 nucleotide sequence: TGTGCCAGCAGTGTATCAGGAAACTATGGCTACACCTTC. Encoded protein: CASSVSGNYGYTF.

This sequence joins TRBV15 and TRBJ1-1; the match to TRBD1 covers 8 bases. V shed 6 bases, J shed 9 bases, and the junction held 12 bases outside the gene matches. Germline CDR1 LNHNV, CDR2 YYDKDF (reference sequence). This CDR3 region has 14 residues. Here the CDR3 reads CATRGIGQGAQAFF. As DNA, the CDR3 is TGTGCCACCAGGGGGATCGGCCAGGGGGCGCAAGCTTTCTTT.

The chain joins TRBV5-4 to TRBJ2-3, with TRBD2 matching 10 bases. The junction had 13 bases not matched to a gene; V was cut back by 2 bases and J by 7 bases. CDR1 is SGHNT, CDR2 YYREEE, per germline (reference sequence). The length of the CDR3 is 17 residues. The CDR3 coding sequence is TGTGCCAGCAGCTTTCACAGCCTAGCGGGAGATGTAAATACGCAGTATTTT. Its translation: CASSFHSLAGDVNTQYF.

V gene TRBV6-1 combines with J gene TRBJ2-7; D is uncertain. CDR3 length: 13 amino acids. The V end lost 6 bases, the J end lost 6 bases, and 15 bases lay between the germline ends. Germline V lookup: CDR1 MNHNS, CDR2 SASEGT. CDR3 protein: CASSESLGSEQYF. The CDR3 DNA sequence: TGTGCCAGCAGCGAAAGTCTAGGCAGCGAGCAGTACTTC.